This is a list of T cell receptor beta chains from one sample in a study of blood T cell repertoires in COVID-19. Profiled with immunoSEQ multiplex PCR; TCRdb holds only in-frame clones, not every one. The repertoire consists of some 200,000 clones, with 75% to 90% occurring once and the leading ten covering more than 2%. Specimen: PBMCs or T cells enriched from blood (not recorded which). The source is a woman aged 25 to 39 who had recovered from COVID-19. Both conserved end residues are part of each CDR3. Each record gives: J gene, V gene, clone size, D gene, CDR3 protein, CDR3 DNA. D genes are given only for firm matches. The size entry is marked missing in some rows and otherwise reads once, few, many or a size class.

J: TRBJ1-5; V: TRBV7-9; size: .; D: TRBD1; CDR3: CASSLTGTDNQPQHF; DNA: TGTGCCAGCAGCCTGACCGGGACAGACAATCAGCCCCAGCATTTT
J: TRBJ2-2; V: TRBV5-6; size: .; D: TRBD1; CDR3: CASSLRRETGGPTGELFF; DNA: TGTGCCAGCAGCTTGAGAAGGGAGACAGGGGGCCCCACCGGGGAGCTGTTTTTT
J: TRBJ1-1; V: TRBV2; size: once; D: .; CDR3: CASSDTEAFF; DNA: TGTGCCAGCAGCGACACTGAAGCTTTCTTT
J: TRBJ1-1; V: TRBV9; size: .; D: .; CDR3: CASSIKPRENTEAFF; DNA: TGTGCCAGCAGCATAAAGCCGAGGGAGAACACTGAAGCTTTCTTT
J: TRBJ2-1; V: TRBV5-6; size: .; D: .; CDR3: CASSFAEHEQFF; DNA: TGTGCCAGCAGCTTCGCCGAGCATGAGCAGTTCTTC
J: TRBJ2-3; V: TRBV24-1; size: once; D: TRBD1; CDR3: CATSDPGQGTDTQYF; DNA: TGTGCCACCAGTGATCCGGGACAGGGCACAGATACGCAGTATTTT
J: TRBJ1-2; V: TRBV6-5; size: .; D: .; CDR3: CASSLRGFYGYTF; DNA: TGTGCCAGCAGTCTTCGGGGGTTCTATGGCTACACCTTC
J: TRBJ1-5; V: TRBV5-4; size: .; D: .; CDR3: CASSLGVRQGSNQPQHF; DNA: TGTGCCAGCAGCTTGGGTGTACGGCAGGGGAGCAATCAGCCCCAGCATTTT
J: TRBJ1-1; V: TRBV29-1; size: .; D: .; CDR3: CSVYSNTEAFF; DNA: TGCAGCGTTTACAGCAACACTGAAGCTTTCTTT
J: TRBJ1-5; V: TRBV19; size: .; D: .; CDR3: CASGSLDPAQVLYQPQHF; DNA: TGTGCCAGTGGGAGCCTCGACCCGGCTCAAGTTCTTTATCAGCCCCAGCATTTT
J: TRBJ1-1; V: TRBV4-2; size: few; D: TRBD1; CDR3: CASSPGQVMNTEAFF; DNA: TGTGCCAGCAGCCCGGGACAGGTGATGAACACTGAAGCTTTCTTT
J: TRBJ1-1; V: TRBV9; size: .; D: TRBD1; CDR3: CASSTHPDRAGTEAFF; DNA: TGTGCCAGCAGCACCCATCCCGACAGGGCCGGCACTGAAGCTTTCTTT
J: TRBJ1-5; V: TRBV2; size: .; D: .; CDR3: CASSRGWGNQPQHF; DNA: TGTGCCAGCAGTAGGGGCTGGGGCAATCAGCCCCAGCATTTT